These 3 T cell receptor beta chains were sequenced from one sample in a study of shared clonotypes between healthy human individuals. Only in-frame clones appear in the TCRdb table, and some are missing; sequencing was by immunoSEQ multiplex PCR. The table records over 850,000 clones, about four fifths of them present only once. Material for sequencing was memory CD4+ T cells from PBMCs. Subset here: CD45RA-negative fraction. These receptors all stem from a man aged 18-30 years in good health. Some clones in this sample may be carry-over from other donors' samples.

This chain joins TRBV10-3 and TRBJ1-2; no clear D. The CDR3 runs to 16 residues. Germline assignment: CDR1 ENHRY and CDR2 SYGVKD. Trimming left V 2 bases short and J 0 bases short, with 13 bases between. CDR3 sequence reads: CAISERAPGTNYGYTF. Here the CDR3 DNA reads TGTGCCATCAGTGAGAGGGCGCCAGGCACTAACTATGGCTACACCTTC.

The chain employs TRBV19 and TRBJ1-3, with 9 bases lining up with TRBD1. The ends lost 5 bases at V and 2 bases at J; junction bases unmatched: 10. CDR3 length: 17 residues. CDR1 and CDR2 (germline): LNHDA, SQIVND (reference sequence). CDR3 coding DNA: TGTGCCAGTAGTCCATCGCCGGGACAGGGAACTGGAAACACCATATATTTT. This codes for CASSPSPGQGTGNTIYF.

This clone was recorded only once. The chain joins TRBV29-1 to TRBJ2-1, with 7 bases aligning to TRBD2. The germline V gene encodes CDR1 SQVTM and CDR2 ANQGSEA. V shed 4 bases, J shed 4 bases, and the junction held 4 bases outside the gene matches. The CDR3 sequence is 13 residues long. CDR3 nucleotide sequence: TGCAGCGTTGCGAATAGCGGGTACAATGAGCAGTTCTTC. Amino acid sequence: CSVANSGYNEQFF.